This TCR beta chain is from a study of post-analysis software for immune sequencing data. About the study: Recorded disease courses covered relapsing-remitting, secondary progressive and progressive-relapsing multiple sclerosis. Some patients had no subtype annotation.

This clonotype was seen just once. Its target is unknown. Overall study results and limits: Relative to controls, patients had about five TRBV segments at higher frequency, with TRBV5-6, TRBV5-1 and TRBV20-1 among these. Normalized Chao1 diversity was significantly reduced in patients versus controls.

cDNA libraries for TCR beta contained unique molecular identifiers. Input amounts of about 0.85 to 10 million T cells were used. These gave roughly 0.5 million cDNA molecules, so each molecule approximated one T cell. TCRdb re-called the PCR reads through MiXCR, storing one row per CDR3 protein. The sample carries 350,000 to 500,000 distinct CDR3 sequences, about 39% recorded once. Germline assignment: CDR1 LGHNA and CDR2 YSLEER. CDR3 length: 16 amino acids. V lost 1 base and J lost 0; bases outside the gene matches: 3. The J gene is TRBJ1-1, the V gene TRBV4-3, with TRBD1 matching 9 bases. The specimen was blood. This sequence was found in a girl aged 2 to 9 with multiple sclerosis. The CDR3 DNA follows: TGCGCCAGCAGCCAAGTATGGGACAGGGTGAACACTGAAGCTTTCTTT. It specifies CASSQVWDRVNTEAFF.